Presented here are 11 T cell receptor beta chains from one specimen sequenced in a study of cytomegalovirus exposure and HLA in healthy donors. Primers included in the PCR were 60 Vbeta and 13 Jbeta primers. Sequenced by immunoSEQ multiplex PCR; TCRdb stores in-frame clones only, minus some. The sample includes 85,000 to 100,000 clones, roughly 71% seen only once; the top ten take under 3%. Sequenced sample: PBMCs. The source of these receptors is a man aged 50 or older in good health and CMV-seronegative.

The chain is built from TRBV27 and TRBJ1-2; no definite D call. With 6 bases removed from V and 4 bases from J, the gap between germline ends came to 9 bases. CDR1 and CDR2 (germline): MNHEY, SMNVEV (reference sequence). The CDR3 is 12 residues long. CDR3 amino acids: CASSPGPYGYTF. Written as DNA, the CDR3 is TGTGCCAGCAGCCCCGGTCCCTATGGCTACACCTTC.

This clone was detected once. The V gene is TRBV10-3, the J gene TRBJ1-4; TRBD1 is a possible D gene (5 bases). Trimming cost V 4 bases and J 0 bases, with 9 bases left between them. The CDR3 is made up of 15 amino acids. CDR1 ENHRY and CDR2 SYGVKD come from the germline V gene. The CDR3 nucleotides read TGTGCCATCAGTGGGGGGGGTACAACTAATGAAAAACTGTTTTTT. Translated, it gives CAISGGGTTNEKLFF.

The rearrangement links TRBV6-6 to TRBJ1-2, with a tentative D call TRBD1 (6 bases). Germline V gene sequence: CDR1 MNHNY, CDR2 SVGAGI (reference sequence). CDR3 length equals 14 residues. V lost 5 bases, J lost 3 bases, and 13 bases lay in between. The CDR3 here is CASSGGSDYYGYTF. The CDR3 nucleotides are TGTGCCAGCAGTGGGGGCTCTGACTACTATGGCTACACCTTC.

This clone came up a few times. The genes are TRBV9 and TRBJ2-3; 9 nucleotides match TRBD1. This CDR3 region has 16 residues. With V trimmed by 4 bases and J by 5 bases, 11 bases remained unmatched. Germline V CDR1 and CDR2: SGDLS, YYNGEE. CDR3 bases: TGTGCCAGCAGCCCCCTCGGGGGACAGGGTGTAGATACGCAGTATTTT. Translation gives CASSPLGGQGVDTQYF.

This clone was detected once. V and J are TRBV7-4 and TRBJ1-5; 9 positions match TRBD1. Germline trimming cut 5 bases from V and 7 bases from J; bases unmatched to any gene: 15. CDR1 SGHVT and CDR2 SQSDAQ come from the germline V gene. The CDR3 has 17 amino acids. CDR3 sequence reads: CASSRYRGHLSWQPQHF. In DNA, the CDR3 is TGTGCCAGCAGCCGTTACAGGGGGCACCTTTCGTGGCAGCCCCAGCATTTT. Complete variable domain (other parts from reference TRBV7-4 and TRBJ1-5): GAGVSQSPRYKVAKRGRDVALRCDSISGHVTLYWYRQTLGQGSEVLTYSQSDAQRDKSGRPSGRFSAERPERSVSTLKIQRTEQGDSAVYLCASSRYRGHLSWQPQHFGDGTRLSIL.

J is TRBJ1-1 and V is TRBV7-3; 8 nucleotides line up with TRBD1. CDR1 and CDR2 (germline): SGHTA, FQGTGA. The CDR3 is 14 residues long. With 3 bases clipped from V and 4 bases from J, the junction kept 4 bases outside the gene matches. CDR3 nucleotide sequence: TGTGCCAGCAGCTTGGACAGGGCTAGCACTGAAGCTTTCTTT. Residues: CASSLDRASTEAFF.

The CDR3 region is CASSLEPRANTGELFF. CDR3 in DNA: TGCGCCAGCAGCTTGGAACCGAGGGCGAACACCGGGGAGCTGTTTTTT. V is TRBV5-1 and J is TRBJ2-2, with a weak D call TRBD2 (5 bases). V gave up 0 bases and J gave up 0 bases, with 9 bases separating them. The CDR3 totals 16 residues. The V gene's germline CDR1 is SGHRS and CDR2 YFSETQ.

V is TRBV19 and J is TRBJ1-2; D remains unclear. V was cut by 6 bases and J by 1 base, with 12 bases left in between. This CDR3 is built from 14 residues. CDR1 and CDR2 from the germline V gene are LNHDA and SQIVND (reference sequence). The CDR3, as DNA: TGTGCCAGTAGCTATACGGGGAATAACTATGGCTACACCTTC. As protein: CASSYTGNNYGYTF.

The rearrangement joins TRBV9 to TRBJ2-7, with D possibly being TRBD1 (6 bases). V gave up 0 bases and J gave up 4 bases, with 14 bases separating them. The germline V gene encodes CDR1 SGDLS and CDR2 YYNGEE. CDR3 size: 15 residues. The CDR3 DNA reads as TGTGCCAGCAGCGTAGCTCAACAGGGAGTATACGAGCAGTACTTC. It codes for CASSVAQQGVYEQYF.

This clone has a single count. The V and J genes are TRBV29-1 and TRBJ1-4; 11 nucleotides agree with TRBD1. The ends lost 4 bases at V and 3 bases at J; junction bases unmatched: 4. This CDR3 is 15 amino acids long. The V gene's germline CDR1 is SQVTM and CDR2 ANQGSEA. DNA of the CDR3: TGCAGCGTTGCTGGACAGGGGGCGTCTAATGAAAAACTGTTTTTT. Amino acid sequence: CSVAGQGASNEKLFF.

The chain has TRBV29-1 and TRBJ2-2; weak D call: TRBD2 (5 bases). The CDR3 runs to 14 residues. V was trimmed by 0 bases and J by 3 bases, leaving 8 bases between them. Per the germline V gene, CDR1 is SQVTM and CDR2 is ANQGSEA. The CDR3 loop reads CSVEDRLHTGELFF. Written as DNA, the CDR3 is TGCAGCGTTGAAGATCGACTACACACCGGGGAGCTGTTTTTT.